These 24 T cell receptor beta chains originate from one sample sequenced in a study of human T cells and chemical hapten exposure. Indicated time point: pre-sensitization, week 0. Treatment specified: therapeutic diphenylcyclopropenone sensitization with weekly scalp DPC. TCRdb processed the RACE reads anew with MiXCR; each CDR3 protein has one entry. The sample records tens of thousands of distinct CDR3 sequences, around 11% being singletons. Sequencing was performed on whole blood, taken in connection with sensitization to the hapten diphenylcyclopropenone (DPC). These receptors all come from a young woman with alopecia areata. Some clones in this sample may be carry-over from other donors' samples.

This clonotype was found many times. The V call is TRBV20-1, the J call TRBJ1-4, with TRBD1 identical over 10 bases. V lost 5 bases and J lost 2; bases outside the gene matches: 11. The CDR3 contains 17 residues. Looked up from germline, CDR1 is DFQATT and CDR2 is SNEGSKA (reference sequence). The CDR3 region is CSAVLGGQGSTNEKLFF. The CDR3 region has the DNA TGCAGTGCTGTTCTTGGGGGACAGGGGTCGACTAATGAAAAACTGTTTTTT.

This clonotype was observed a handful of times. The V gene is TRBV20-1, the J gene TRBJ1-1, with TRBD1 as a possible D gene (6 bases). This CDR3 contains 12 residues. Trimming cost V 7 bases and J 4 bases, with 13 bases left between them. Germline V gene sequence: CDR1 DFQATT, CDR2 SNEGSKA (reference sequence). The CDR3 region has the DNA TGCAGTGGGATCAAAGGGGGCACTGAAGCTTTCTTT. Translation: CSGIKGGTEAFF.

This clonotype was observed at least ten times. This chain uses TRBV29-1 with TRBJ2-3; 7 bases agree with TRBD1. The CDR3 runs to 13 residues. Germline loops: CDR1 SQVTM, CDR2 ANQGSEA. Trimming took 3 bases from V and 4 from J; bases not matched to a gene: 4. CDR3 sequence reads: CSVDRQGADTQYF. DNA for the CDR3: TGCAGCGTTGATCGACAGGGAGCAGATACGCAGTATTTT.

This clonotype appeared many times. DNA of the CDR3: TGTGCCAGCAGCTACCAAGCGGGAGGGCCGAGGAATGAGCAGTTCTTC. It is translated as CASSYQAGGPRNEQFF. The rearrangement links TRBV7-2 to TRBJ2-1; 10 bases are shared with TRBD2. V was pared by 4 bases and J by 7 bases, with 10 bases of the junction left unmatched. Germline V gene lookup returns CDR1 SGHTA and CDR2 FQGNSA. This CDR3 is built from 16 residues.

The chain uses TRBV6-5 and TRBJ1-2; 8 bases are shared with TRBD1. The junction had 4 bases not matched to a gene; V was cut back by 6 bases and J by 4 bases. This CDR3 has 13 residues. Germline CDR1 and CDR2: MNHEY and SVGAGI. CDR3 nucleotide sequence: TGTGCCAGCAGCTTCGGACAGGGCTATGGCTACACCTTC. It encodes CASSFGQGYGYTF.

This clonotype was detected a few times. CDR3 region: CASRPTSGRADTQYF. DNA of the CDR3: TGTGCCAGCAGACCTACTAGCGGGAGGGCAGATACGCAGTATTTT. This sequence joins TRBV3-1 and TRBJ2-3; TRBD2 agrees at 13 bases. This CDR3 is 15 amino acids long. V was pared by 6 bases and J by 4 bases, with 4 bases of the junction left unmatched. Germline CDR1 reads LGHDT; CDR2 reads YNNKEL (reference sequence).

The chain employs TRBV4-2 and TRBJ2-7, with unresolved D. Germline V lookup: CDR1 LGHNA, CDR2 YNFKEQ. The V and J ends lost 0 bases and 7 bases respectively, with 13 bases between them. The CDR3 spans 14 residues. The chain's CDR3 is CASSQDLGQREQYF. In nucleotides, the CDR3 is TGTGCCAGCAGCCAAGATCTGGGCCAGCGTGAGCAGTACTTC.

This clonotype was counted a few times. This chain uses TRBV7-2 with TRBJ2-7; the match to TRBD2 covers 11 bases. This CDR3 is built from 15 residues. The V segment lost 4 bases and the J segment 1 base; nucleotides outside the gene matches: 3. Germline assignment: CDR1 SGHTA and CDR2 FQGNSA. The CDR3 DNA reads TGTGCCAGCAGCTCGACTAGCGGGACTTCCTACGAGCAGTACTTC. The encoded protein is CASSSTSGTSYEQYF.

This clonotype was counted at least ten times. The chain uses TRBV7-2 and TRBJ2-5, with a weak D call TRBD2 (5 bases). V was cut by 5 bases and J by 1 base, with 11 bases left in between. The CDR3 has 14 residues. Germline loops: CDR1 SGHTA, CDR2 FQGNSA. This chain's CDR3 is CASSLAAVQETQYF. CDR3 coding DNA: TGTGCCAGCAGCCTCGCAGCGGTCCAAGAGACCCAGTACTTC.

This clonotype has more than one count but fewer than ten. The chain recombines TRBV18 with TRBJ2-7; D uncertain. CDR1 and CDR2 from the germline V gene are KGHSH and LQKENI. V lost 5 bases and J lost 5, with 16 bases in between. The CDR3 is 14 residues long. CDR3 DNA sequence: TGTGCCAGCTCAGTAGGAACCAATAGAAACGAGCAGTACTTC. Amino acid sequence: CASSVGTNRNEQYF.

V is TRBV12-3 or TRBV12-4 and J is TRBJ2-3; no clear D gene. This CDR3 has 13 residues. The ends were cut back, 5 bases at V and 4 bases at J, with 10 bases in the middle. CDR3 DNA: TGTGCCAGCAGTCCCTTTGTAGCAGATACGCAGTATTTT. This encodes CASSPFVADTQYF.

V usage is TRBV20-1 and J usage is TRBJ2-3; D remains ambiguous. Germline V CDR1 and CDR2: DFQATT, SNEGSKA (reference sequence). V shed 0 bases and J shed 0 bases, with 1 base lying between them. The CDR3 loop spans 12 amino acids. CDR3 DNA sequence: TGCAGTGCTAGAGAAAGCACAGATACGCAGTATTTT. It is translated as CSARESTDTQYF.

The sample holds many counts of this clonotype. The V gene is TRBV4-3, the J gene TRBJ2-7; D remains ambiguous. CDR3 length: 14 residues. Deletions cut 4 bases from V and 2 bases from J, with 12 bases between. Germline CDR1 reads LGHNA; CDR2 reads YSLEER. The CDR3: CASSPTALPYEQYF. DNA of the CDR3: TGCGCCAGCAGCCCTACGGCCTTACCCTACGAGCAGTACTTC.

The chain uses TRBV7-2 and TRBJ2-3; D is possibly TRBD2 (5 bases). This CDR3 has 15 residues. V was pared by 2 bases and J by 4 bases, with 13 bases between. Germline V gene lookup returns CDR1 SGHTA and CDR2 FQGNSA. The DNA of the CDR3 is TGTGCCAGCAGCTTAAGACTAAGGCGTCCAGATACGCAGTATTTT. This codes for CASSLRLRRPDTQYF.

This clonotype was seen ten or more times. The chain is built from TRBV18 and TRBJ2-5; D might be TRBD1 or TRBD2, each matching 5 bases. The V end lost 4 bases, the J end lost 5 bases, and 20 bases lay between the germline ends. CDR1 is KGHSH and CDR2 is LQKENI in the germline V gene. This CDR3 contains 16 residues. CDR3 in amino acids: CASSRTRGDPLETQYF. CDR3 nucleotide sequence: TGTGCCAGCTCACGTACCCGAGGGGACCCCCTGGAGACCCAGTACTTC.

This chain connects TRBV30 to TRBJ2-2, with D possibly being TRBD2 (5 bases). The CDR3 consists of 15 residues. Per the germline V gene, CDR1 is GTSNPN and CDR2 is SVGIG (reference sequence). The germline V and J ends were trimmed by 5 bases and 2 bases, with 15 bases remaining between them. The CDR3 nucleotides read TGTGCCTGGGAAGCGGAAAGACTTAACACCGGGGAGCTGTTTTTT. Protein: CAWEAERLNTGELFF.

This clonotype has ten or more counts. The chain uses TRBV29-1 and TRBJ2-1; 7 bases map to TRBD1. The CDR3 totals 11 residues. CDR1 and CDR2 from the germline V gene are SQVTM and ANQGSEA. The ends lost 6 bases at V and 10 bases at J; junction bases unmatched: 6. The CDR3 nucleotides read TGCAGCGTCGCCACAGGGGTCGAGCAGTTCTTC. As protein: CSVATGVEQFF.

This sequence joins TRBV4-3 and TRBJ2-3, with TRBD2 identical over 10 bases. CDR1 is LGHNA, CDR2 YSLEER, per germline. V shed 4 bases, J shed 9 bases, and the junction held 10 bases outside the gene matches. The CDR3 is 15 residues long. This CDR3 is CASSRLTSGIETQYF. CDR3 coding DNA: TGCGCCAGCAGCCGACTAACTAGCGGGATCGAAACGCAGTATTTT.

The chain combines TRBV6-6 with TRBJ2-6; a possible D gene is TRBD1 (6 bases). Germline V CDR1 and CDR2: MNHNY, SVGAGI (reference sequence). CDR3 length: 17 amino acids. The V end was cut by 0 bases, the J end by 0 bases, with 9 bases between. This CDR3 is CASSYSRDTSGANVLTF. CDR3 sequence (DNA): TGTGCCAGCAGTTACTCTCGGGACACCTCTGGGGCCAACGTCCTGACTTTC.

Ten or more counts support this clonotype. The chain links TRBV5-1 to TRBJ2-7, with D uncertain. CDR1 and CDR2 (germline): SGHRS, YFSETQ. The CDR3 totals 11 residues. Trimming left V 4 bases short and J 7 bases short, with 9 bases between. CDR3 coding DNA: TGCGCCAGCAGCGTTGGCGGAGAGCAGTACTTC. Translated, it gives CASSVGGEQYF.

The CDR3 coding sequence is TGTGCCAGCAGTTTAGAGTTAGCGGGAGCGAACACCGGGGAGCTGTTTTTT. It specifies CASSLELAGANTGELFF. The chain links TRBV27 to TRBJ2-2; 9 bases agree with TRBD2. Germline values: CDR1 MNHEY, CDR2 SMNVEV (reference sequence). The CDR3 has 17 residues. With 2 bases clipped from V and 0 bases from J, the junction kept 4 bases outside the gene matches.

J is TRBJ2-5 and V is TRBV9, with no clear D. V dropped 0 bases and J dropped 0 bases, with 3 bases sitting between them. The CDR3 loop spans 13 amino acids. Germline CDR1 SGDLS, CDR2 YYNGEE. The CDR3 nucleotides are TGTGCCAGCAGCGTAGGGAACCAAGAGACCCAGTACTTC. It yields the protein CASSVGNQETQYF. The entire variable domain, with the rest obtained from reference TRBV9 and TRBJ2-5, is as follows: DSGVTQTPKHLITATGQRVTLRCSPRSGDLSVYWYQQSLDQGLQFLIQYYNGEERAKGNILERFSAQQFPDLHSELNLSSLELGDSALYFCASSVGNQETQYFGPGTRLLVL.

This clonotype turned up a few times. The chain joins TRBV6-6 to TRBJ1-5; D might be TRBD1 (6 bases). Germline V gene lookup returns CDR1 MNHNY and CDR2 SVGAGI (reference sequence). This CDR3 region has 17 residues. With 9 bases removed from V and 0 bases from J, the gap between germline ends came to 21 bases. The CDR3 sequence: CARCKYRVWDSNQPQHF. The CDR3 DNA reads as TGTGCCAGATGCAAGTACAGGGTTTGGGATAGCAATCAGCCCCAGCATTTT.

The V call is TRBV20-1, the J call TRBJ2-7; 10 positions agree with TRBD2. Germline V gene sequence: CDR1 DFQATT, CDR2 SNEGSKA (reference sequence). The CDR3 has 14 amino acids. Unmatched junction bases numbered 7, after V lost 2 bases and J lost 6 bases. The CDR3 DNA reads TGCAGTGCTAGAAGTCTAGCGGGAGAAGTCGAGCAGTACTTC. Protein: CSARSLAGEVEQYF.